One and the same sample provided the 27 T cell receptor beta chains below, sequenced in a study of T cells after yellow fever vaccination. Each CDR3 protein is one row after TCRdb ran MiXCR on the 5' RACE reads. The table records 300,000 to 400,000 distinct CDR3 sequences, 8.7% of them present only once. Sequencing used PBMCs, obtained on the day of the first yellow fever vaccination. These receptors originate from a man between 18 and 35 years old who received the YFV17D yellow fever vaccine.

This clonotype was seen many times. The chain couples TRBV5-1 to TRBJ2-3; a possible D gene is TRBD2 (5 bases). V lost 2 bases, J lost 6 bases, and 16 bases lay in between. CDR1 is SGHRS, CDR2 YFSETQ, per germline. This CDR3 contains 15 residues. The CDR3 region is CASSFEGRRVDTQYF. The CDR3 DNA reads as TGCGCCAGCAGCTTTGAGGGAAGAAGGGTTGATACGCAGTATTTT.

This clonotype was seen repeatedly, ten times or more. V usage is TRBV7-2 and J usage is TRBJ1-1, with D uncertain. This CDR3 is 14 amino acids long. The germline V and J ends were trimmed by 4 bases and 5 bases, with 14 bases remaining between them. Germline V lookup: CDR1 SGHTA, CDR2 FQGNSA. The CDR3 is CASSSTRATTEAFF. The CDR3 DNA sequence: TGTGCCAGCAGCTCCACCCGCGCCACTACTGAAGCTTTCTTT.

This clonotype was seen at least ten times. The chain couples TRBV15 to TRBJ2-3; D might be TRBD2 (5 bases). The CDR3 loop spans 16 amino acids. The V gene lost 0 bases and the J gene lost 2 bases, with 12 bases spanning the gap. The V gene's germline CDR1 is LNHNV and CDR2 YYDKDF (reference sequence). CDR3 sequence reads: CATSRDEGRVTDTQYF. The CDR3 region has the DNA TGTGCCACCAGCAGAGATGAAGGGAGAGTCACAGATACGCAGTATTTT.

The chain employs TRBV2 and TRBJ2-1; possible D gene TRBD2, 5 bases. The CDR3 has 15 residues. V was cut by 7 bases and J by 8 bases, with 21 bases left in between. Germline values: CDR1 SNHLY, CDR2 FYNNEI. Written as DNA, the CDR3 is TGTGCCAGCACCTCCCCGGGGAGCCTTCGGTATGAGCAGTTCTTC. This sequence encodes CASTSPGSLRYEQFF. The entire variable domain, with the rest obtained from reference TRBV2 and TRBJ2-1, is as follows: EPEVTQTPSHQVTQMGQEVILRCVPISNHLYFYWYRQILGQKVEFLVSFYNNEISEKSEIFDDQFSVERPDGSNFTLKIRSTKLEDSAMYFCASTSPGSLRYEQFFGPGTRLTVL.

Only a few counts were recorded for this clonotype. The CDR3 bases are TGTGCCAGCAGCTCCAGGACAGGGGTTCGTGTTACGCAGTATTTT. Translated, it gives CASSSRTGVRVTQYF. The chain carries TRBV11-1 and TRBJ2-3, with 9 nucleotides matching TRBD1. The germline gives CDR1 SGHAT, CDR2 FQDESV (reference sequence). V shed 4 bases, J shed 8 bases, and the junction held 10 bases outside the gene matches. The CDR3 extends over 15 amino acids.

This clonotype was counted only a few times. The chain couples TRBV5-1 to TRBJ2-5, with 7 positions matching TRBD1. This CDR3 region has 13 residues. Germline V gene sequence: CDR1 SGHRS, CDR2 YFSETQ. With 5 bases clipped from V and 1 base from J, the junction kept 2 bases outside the gene matches. This CDR3 reads CASRGQPQETQYF. The CDR3 DNA sequence: TGCGCCAGCAGGGGACAGCCCCAAGAGACCCAGTACTTC.

This chain connects TRBV6-5 to TRBJ2-2; D may correspond to TRBD1 or TRBD2 (6 bases each). V lost 0 bases, J lost 1 base, and 12 bases lay in between. CDR3 length: 17 amino acids. Germline CDR1 MNHEY, CDR2 SVGAGI. The CDR3 region has the DNA TGTGCCAGCAGTTACTCGGTACGGGGGCAGAACACCGGGGAGCTGTTTTTT. Protein product: CASSYSVRGQNTGELFF.

This clonotype was detected ten times or more. The genes are TRBV10-3 and TRBJ1-2; no reliable D call. The germline V gene encodes CDR1 ENHRY and CDR2 SYGVKD. V was cut by 2 bases and J by 6 bases, with 16 bases left in between. The CDR3 spans 15 residues. The CDR3 nucleotides read TGTGCCATCAGTGAGCCGGCCGGGGTGTCGGATGGCTACACCTTC. Translating gives CAISEPAGVSDGYTF.

The rearrangement links TRBV3-1 to TRBJ1-4; D remains unclear. Trimming pared 1 base from V and 8 bases from J, leaving 14 bases between. Germline CDR1 and CDR2: LGHDT and YNNKEL (reference sequence). The CDR3 consists of 15 residues. The CDR3 loop is CASSQALRRGEKLFF. CDR3 nucleotides: TGTGCCAGCAGCCAAGCTTTACGACGCGGGGAAAAACTGTTTTTT.

This clonotype appeared many times. This chain joins TRBV7-2 and TRBJ1-1; D ambiguous. Trimming pared 2 bases from V and 1 base from J, leaving 8 bases between. Germline CDR1 is SGHTA and CDR2 is FQGNSA. This CDR3 region has 14 residues. The CDR3 DNA reads as TGTGCCAGCAGCTTATCTTCCGGGAACACTGAAGCTTTCTTT. Translating it yields CASSLSSGNTEAFF.

The CDR3 loop reads CASSYRGPSSYEQYF. CDR3 in DNA: TGTGCCAGCAGTTACCGGGGACCAAGCTCCTACGAGCAGTACTTC. The V call is TRBV6-5, the J call TRBJ2-7; the D call may be TRBD1 or TRBD2 (5 bases each). V shed 2 bases and J shed 0 bases, with 11 bases lying between them. CDR3 length: 15 residues. Germline V gene data show CDR1 as MNHEY and CDR2 as SVGAGI.

In its sample, this clonotype was seen a few times. The chain employs TRBV6-4 and TRBJ1-2; a weak D match, TRBD1 (6 bases). V dropped 6 bases and J dropped 4 bases, with 18 bases sitting between them. Germline CDR1 reads MRHNA; CDR2 reads SNTAGT. The CDR3 runs to 15 residues. The CDR3 DNA follows: TGTGCCAGCAGGCTGAGCGAGGGGGGGCCCTATGGCTACACCTTC. This sequence encodes CASRLSEGGPYGYTF.

The chain employs TRBV2 and TRBJ2-4; D is perhaps TRBD1 or TRBD2 (6 bases each). Trimming cost V 6 bases and J 7 bases, with 16 bases left between them. The CDR3 contains 14 residues. CDR1 is SNHLY and CDR2 is FYNNEI in the germline V gene. This chain's CDR3 is CASSPDGGGNIQYF. The DNA for the CDR3 is TGTGCCAGCAGCCCCGACGGGGGCGGGAACATTCAGTACTTC.

This chain joins TRBV6-9 and TRBJ1-5; D unresolved. The CDR3 loop spans 15 amino acids. Germline V lookup: CDR1 MNHGY, CDR2 SVAAGI. The V gene lost 6 bases and the J gene lost 2 bases, with 14 bases spanning the gap. CDR3 in amino acids: CASSQPTQRNQPQHF. The CDR3 DNA follows: TGTGCCAGCAGCCAACCGACCCAACGCAATCAGCCCCAGCATTTT.

This clonotype occurred many times. The gene calls are TRBV5-5 and TRBJ2-2; unclear D gene. The germline V gene has CDR1 SGHKS and CDR2 YYEKEE (reference sequence). This CDR3 spans 12 amino acids. The ends were cut back, 4 bases at V and 6 bases at J, with 7 bases in the middle. The CDR3 region has the DNA TGTGCCAGCAGCGGGCAGCCCGGGGAGCTGTTTTTT. The encoded protein is CASSGQPGELFF.

This clonotype was counted ten times or more. J is TRBJ1-5 and V is TRBV7-2, with D perhaps TRBD1 (5 bases). V was trimmed by 4 bases and J by 2 bases, leaving 15 bases between them. This CDR3 region has 16 residues. CDR1 SGHTA and CDR2 FQGNSA come from the germline V gene. CDR3 amino acids: CASSYTGAFGNQPQHF. CDR3 bases: TGTGCCAGCAGCTATACAGGCGCTTTCGGCAATCAGCCCCAGCATTTT.

This clonotype showed up just a few times. The chain carries TRBV12-3 or TRBV12-4 and TRBJ2-3, with 11 bases identical to TRBD2. This CDR3 contains 16 residues. J was trimmed by 3 bases and V by 2 bases; bases with no gene match: 4. The CDR3 sequence is CASSLSSGGATDTQYF. The CDR3 DNA reads as TGTGCCAGCAGTTTAAGTAGCGGGGGGGCGACAGATACGCAGTATTTT.

This clonotype was seen more than once but under ten times. A much larger clone is a single base away; this may be a read error. The chain uses TRBV6-2 or TRBV6-3 and TRBJ1-1; D uncertain. The CDR3 extends over 11 amino acids. CDR1 is MNHEY, CDR2 SVGEGT, per germline. V was pared by 5 bases and J by 5 bases, with 6 bases between. This CDR3 is CASSKGTEAFF. For the CDR3, the DNA is TGTGCCAGCAGTAAGGGAACTGAAGCTTTCTTT.

This clonotype was counted only a few times. This rearrangement joins TRBV29-1 to TRBJ2-7; 8 bases map to TRBD1. The junction had 4 bases not matched to a gene; V was cut back by 4 bases and J by 2 bases. Germline assignment: CDR1 SQVTM and CDR2 ANQGSEA. The CDR3 extends over 13 amino acids. The CDR3: CSVVTGGTYEQYF. CDR3 DNA sequence: TGCAGCGTTGTTACAGGGGGGACCTACGAGCAGTACTTC.

In its sample, this clonotype was seen a few times. This chain links TRBV7-6 with TRBJ2-5; TRBD1 is a possible D gene (6 bases). Trimming removed 1 base at V and 5 bases at J, with 17 bases between. The length of the CDR3 is 16 residues. The germline CDR1 and CDR2 sequences are SGHVS and FNYEAQ. DNA for the CDR3: TGTGCCAGCAGCTTAGTGTCCCGACAGGCCAGGGAGACCCAGTACTTC. This encodes CASSLVSRQARETQYF. Full variable domain (remainder filled in from reference TRBV7-6 and TRBJ2-5): GAGVSQSPRYKVTKRGQDVALRCDPISGHVSLYWYRQALGQGPEFLTYFNYEAQQDKSGLPNDRFSAERPEGSISTLTIQRTEQRDSAMYRCASSLVSRQARETQYFGPGTRLLVL.

In this sample, this clonotype turned up a few times. The rearrangement uses TRBV5-1 and TRBJ2-7, with 8 bases that match TRBD1. The CDR3 consists of 13 residues. Germline V gene data show CDR1 as SGHRS and CDR2 as YFSETQ. Trimming at V came to 0 bases and at J to 6 bases, leaving 2 bases not matched to a gene. For the CDR3, the DNA is TGCGCCAGCAGCTTGGTGACAGGGGCCGAGCAGTACGTC. The encoded protein is CASSLVTGAEQYV.

This clonotype was detected a few times. This sequence joins TRBV19 and TRBJ2-5; the D is unclear. Trimming took off 3 bases at V and 1 base at J, with 12 bases between the two ends. The CDR3 spans 15 residues. Looked up from germline, CDR1 is LNHDA and CDR2 is SQIVND (reference sequence). CDR3 nucleotides: TGTGCCAGTAGTATCGAATTCAGCCGCCAAGAGACCCAGTACTTC. This encodes CASSIEFSRQETQYF.

The gene calls are TRBV9 and TRBJ1-1; TRBD1 is a possible D gene (5 bases). From germline, CDR1 is SGDLS and CDR2 YYNGEE. V was clipped by 3 bases and J by 4 bases, with 19 bases between them. This CDR3 is 16 amino acids long. The CDR3: CASSGQWGGGVTEAFF. The DNA for the CDR3 is TGTGCCAGCAGCGGCCAGTGGGGAGGAGGGGTCACTGAAGCTTTCTTT.

CDR3 sequence reads: CASSELSAEGEQFF. The CDR3 nucleotides read TGTGCCAGCAGTGAACTGTCCGCCGAGGGGGAGCAGTTCTTC. The chain couples TRBV2 to TRBJ2-1; D may be TRBD1 or TRBD2 (5 bases each). This CDR3 is 14 amino acids long. The V end lost 2 bases, the J end lost 10 bases, and 15 bases lay between the germline ends. Germline CDR1 reads SNHLY; CDR2 reads FYNNEI.

This clonotype was counted only a few times. V and J are TRBV15 and TRBJ2-3, with 12 bases identical to TRBD1. This CDR3 comprises 18 residues. The trim removed 0 bases at V and 4 bases at J, leaving 8 bases unmatched. In germline, CDR1 is LNHNV, CDR2 YYDKDF (reference sequence). This chain's CDR3 is CATSRDLYRDRGPDTQYF. The DNA of the CDR3 is TGTGCCACCAGCAGAGATCTCTATAGGGACAGGGGGCCAGATACGCAGTATTTT.

The chain has TRBV4-1 and TRBJ2-3, with 7 positions matching TRBD2. CDR3 length: 16 residues. V was pared by 2 bases and J by 1 base, with 6 bases of the junction left unmatched. CDR1 and CDR2 from the germline V gene are MGHRA and YSYEKL. The CDR3 nucleotides are TGCGCCAGCAGCCAACAGCTAGCGGTCCGCACAGATACGCAGTATTTT. It encodes CASSQQLAVRTDTQYF.

This clonotype was detected ten times or more. This chain joins TRBV24-1 and TRBJ2-7; 9 bases fit TRBD1. CDR3 size: 16 residues. Germline V gives CDR1 KGHDR, CDR2 SFDVKD. The junction had 13 bases not matched to a gene; V was cut back by 6 bases and J by 5 bases. In nucleotides, the CDR3 is TGTGCCACCAGTCCGCCCGACAGGGGGAGGATAGACGAGCAGTACGTC. Its translation is CATSPPDRGRIDEQYV.